The T cell receptor beta chain described here comes from a study of T-cell reconstitution after alpha-beta-depleted transplantation in children. Study-level results: For some patients, TCRbeta diversity was high at day 60 because of recipient T cells and thymic progenitors that survived. Expanded graft clones numbering several hundred reportedly gave rise to alpha-beta T cells about two months after transplant. T-cell numbers and diversity one year post-transplant derived largely from freshly generated T cells.

Between the trimmed V and J ends, which lost 3 bases and 9 bases, there was a span of 15 bases. This CDR3 has 14 residues. Library preparation (for TCRbeta) was performed with unique molecular identifiers. TCRdb re-derived calls from the PCR reads in MiXCR, one entry per CDR3 protein. The sample records about 340,000 distinct CDR3 sequences, 15% to 20% being singletons. This clonotype was seen repeatedly, ten times or more. No antigen is known for it. The sequencing used PBMCs, mostly from graft donor cells, collected 360 days after TCRalphabeta/CD19-depleted stem cell transplant. The genes are TRBV12-3 or TRBV12-4 and TRBJ1-5; the D is unclear. The clonotype comes from a male patient aged 2-10 years who had a stem cell transplant for acute lymphoblastic leukemia, so the T cells may come from the graft donor. Here the CDR3 reads CASSLKRSNGPQHF. The CDR3 DNA reads TGTGCCAGCAGTTTGAAAAGGAGCAATGGGCCCCAGCATTTT.